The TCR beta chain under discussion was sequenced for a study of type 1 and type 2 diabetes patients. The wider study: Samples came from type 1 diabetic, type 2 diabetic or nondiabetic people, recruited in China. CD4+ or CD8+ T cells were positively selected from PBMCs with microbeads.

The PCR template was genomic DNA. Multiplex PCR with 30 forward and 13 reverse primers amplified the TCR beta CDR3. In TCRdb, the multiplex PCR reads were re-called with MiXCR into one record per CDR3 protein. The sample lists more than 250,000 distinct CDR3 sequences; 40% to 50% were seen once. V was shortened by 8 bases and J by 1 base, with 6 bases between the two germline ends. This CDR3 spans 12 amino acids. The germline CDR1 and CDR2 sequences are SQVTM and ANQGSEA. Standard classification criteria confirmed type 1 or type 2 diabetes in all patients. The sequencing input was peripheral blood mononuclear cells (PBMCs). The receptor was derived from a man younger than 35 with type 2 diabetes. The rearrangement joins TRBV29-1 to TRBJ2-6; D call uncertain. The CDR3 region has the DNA TGCAGCCCGAGATCTGGGGCCAACGTCCTGACTTTC. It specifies CSPRSGANVLTF.